The rows below give T cell receptor beta chains drawn from one sample of a study of CD8+ T cells in alopecia areata. TCRdb keeps only in-frame clones here, not all; method: immunoSEQ multiplex PCR. The sample records about 110,000 clones, over 55% being singletons. The specimen was NKG2D-low CD8+ T cells sorted from blood. These receptors originate from a human donor with alopecia areata. The CDR3 runs from the conserved cysteine through the conserved F or W. A D gene is named only where the DNA matches it firmly. Clone size is stated in some rows and not others, as once, few, many or a class when expanded.

D gene,V gene,J gene,clone size,CDR3 length,CDR3 protein,CDR3 DNA
.,TRBV15,TRBJ1-3,once,15,CATSRDQGAGNTIYF,TGTGCCACCAGCAGAGATCAGGGCGCGGGAAACACCATATATTTT
TRBD1,TRBV25-1,TRBJ2-7,.,14,CASRETGGFHEQYF,TGTGCCAGCAGGGAGACAGGGGGCTTCCACGAGCAGTACTTC
.,TRBV2,TRBJ2-3,once,10,CASTAGTQYF,TGTGCCAGCACCGCGGGTACGCAGTATTTT
TRBD1,TRBV27,TRBJ2-7,.,14,CASSYRQGVYEQYF,TGTGCCAGCAGTTACCGACAGGGTGTCTACGAGCAGTACTTC
.,TRBV29-1,TRBJ2-5,.,12,CSVVRDGETQYF,TGCAGCGTTGTCAGGGACGGGGAGACCCAGTACTTC
.,TRBV27,TRBJ2-7,.,15,CASTPTEAGLYEQYF,TGTGCCAGCACCCCAACCGAGGCAGGGCTTTACGAGCAGTACTTC
.,TRBV11-2,TRBJ1-4,few,14,CASSNPATNEKLFF,TGTGCCAGCAGTAATCCTGCAACTAATGAAAAACTGTTTTTT
.,TRBV5-6,TRBJ1-5,.,15,CASSMGGVYNQPQHF,TGTGCCAGCAGCATGGGAGGGGTTTACAATCAGCCCCAGCATTTT
.,TRBV25-1,TRBJ1-2,.,13,CASSDGLYYGYTF,TGTGCCAGCAGTGATGGGCTGTACTATGGCTACACCTTC
.,TRBV9,TRBJ2-5,.,13,CASSEGNQETQYF,TGTGCCAGCAGCGAGGGGAACCAAGAGACCCAGTACTTC
.,TRBV28,TRBJ2-1,.,15,CASSLSPTGYNEQFF,TGTGCCAGCAGTTTATCCCCCACAGGGTACAATGAGCAGTTCTTC
.,TRBV28,TRBJ1-1,.,14,CASGNVFMNTEAFF,TGTGCCAGCGGAAACGTATTCATGAACACTGAAGCTTTCTTT
.,TRBV7-6,TRBJ1-4,few,14,CASSLGATNEKLFF,TGTGCCAGCAGCTTGGGGGCAACTAATGAAAAACTGTTTTTT
.,TRBV28,TRBJ2-7,.,15,CASSLSGRGGWEQYF,TGTGCCAGCAGTTTATCCGGTAGGGGGGGATGGGAGCAGTACTTC
TRBD1,TRBV29-1,TRBJ1-1,few,16,CSVNAGTGVLGTEAFF,TGCAGCGTCAATGCCGGGACAGGGGTTCTTGGGACTGAAGCTTTCTTT
.,TRBV6-5,TRBJ2-3,few,13,CASSRGFTDTQYF,TGTGCCAGCAGCCGTGGGTTCACAGATACGCAGTATTTT
TRBD2,TRBV7-3,TRBJ2-3,few,15,CASSFTSASTDTQYF,TGTGCCAGCAGCTTCACTAGCGCTAGCACAGATACGCAGTATTTT
.,TRBV13,TRBJ2-2,.,11,CASSFIGELFF,TGTGCCAGCAGCTTTATCGGGGAGCTGTTTTTT
.,TRBV5-1,TRBJ2-1,.,15,CASSLLQGGSAEQFF,TGCGCCAGCAGCTTGCTACAGGGCGGTTCAGCGGAGCAGTTCTTC
.,TRBV29-1,TRBJ1-1,.,11,CSVVGGTEAFF,TGCAGCGTTGTTGGGGGCACTGAAGCTTTCTTT
.,TRBV30,TRBJ1-1,.,14,CAWSVGGVGTEAFF,TGTGCCTGGAGTGTAGGAGGAGTGGGGACTGAAGCTTTCTTT
TRBD2,TRBV7-8,TRBJ2-1,.,14,CASIGDYLYNEQFF,TGTGCCAGCATTGGGGACTATTTGTACAATGAGCAGTTCTTC
TRBD1,TRBV27,TRBJ2-7,.,17,CASSLAGQGAPSGEQYF,TGTGCCAGCAGTTTAGCGGGACAGGGGGCGCCCTCTGGCGAGCAGTACTTC
TRBD1,TRBV27,TRBJ2-1,.,14,CASSLTGTGNEQFF,TGTGCCAGCAGTTTAACGGGGACAGGCAATGAGCAGTTCTTC
.,TRBV9,TRBJ2-1,.,14,CASSVGGDPAEQFF,TGTGCCAGCAGCGTAGGGGGAGATCCGGCTGAGCAGTTCTTC
TRBD1,TRBV28,TRBJ1-5,.,17,CASSFYLAGTGNQPQHF,TGTGCCAGCAGTTTTTATTTGGCGGGGACAGGTAATCAGCCCCAGCATTTT
TRBD2,TRBV28,TRBJ2-7,.,14,CASSPSGRAVEQYF,TGTGCCAGCAGTCCTAGCGGGAGGGCCGTTGAGCAGTACTTC
.,TRBV5-1,TRBJ2-7,.,14,CASSPSRSASEQYF,TGCGCCAGCAGCCCTTCTAGGTCTGCAAGCGAGCAGTACTTC
TRBD1,TRBV7-9,TRBJ2-2,.,18,CASSPPTPQGPAAGELFF,TGTGCCAGCAGCCCTCCTACCCCACAGGGGCCAGCGGCCGGGGAGCTGTTTTTT
.,TRBV5-6,TRBJ2-2,.,13,CASSPGSTGELFF,TGTGCCAGCAGCCCAGGGTCCACCGGGGAGCTGTTTTTT
TRBD2,TRBV5-1,TRBJ2-7,.,14,CASSVGLEIYEQYF,TGCGCCAGCAGCGTAGGACTAGAGATCTACGAGCAGTACTTC
TRBD1,TRBV6-1,TRBJ2-1,once,16,CASSEAGDRGRYEQFF,TGTGCCAGCAGTGAAGCTGGGGACAGGGGGCGGTATGAGCAGTTCTTC
TRBD1,TRBV7-9,TRBJ2-1,.,16,CASSSPGQGPYNEQFF,TGTGCCAGCAGCTCCCCGGGACAGGGTCCCTACAATGAGCAGTTCTTC
.,TRBV7-8,TRBJ2-1,.,16,CASSLFEGEAYNEQFF,TGTGCCAGCAGCTTATTTGAGGGAGAGGCCTACAATGAGCAGTTCTTC
.,TRBV6-5,TRBJ1-2,.,14,CASSYSSGAYGYTF,TGTGCCAGCAGTTACTCCTCAGGGGCCTATGGCTACACCTTC
.,TRBV19,TRBJ1-3,.,17,CASSIVFGDRSGNTIYF,TGTGCCAGTAGTATAGTTTTTGGAGATCGCTCTGGAAACACCATATATTTT